This T cell receptor (beta chain) stems from a study of shared clonotypes between healthy human individuals. Overall study context: The cohort comprised a couple of women and a few men. Their ages spanned 18 to 49 years.

CDR3 length: 15 residues. V was cut by 4 bases and J by 4 bases, with 15 bases left in between. Germline values: CDR1 SGDLS, CDR2 YYNGEE. This table comes from immunoSEQ multiplex PCR, and its TCRdb copy is limited to in-frame clones, with some not included. The sample records a few million clones, more than 80% being singletons. The gene calls are TRBV9 and TRBJ1-5; D perhaps matches TRBD1 (5 bases). What was sequenced was naive CD4+ T cells from PBMCs. Subset noted: CD45RA+ positively selected. The TCR sequence derives from a young man in good health. Some clones in this sample may be carry-over from other donors' samples. The CDR3 here is CASSTQGTLNQPQHF. Here the CDR3 DNA reads TGTGCCAGCAGCACCCAAGGGACGCTGAATCAGCCCCAGCATTTT.